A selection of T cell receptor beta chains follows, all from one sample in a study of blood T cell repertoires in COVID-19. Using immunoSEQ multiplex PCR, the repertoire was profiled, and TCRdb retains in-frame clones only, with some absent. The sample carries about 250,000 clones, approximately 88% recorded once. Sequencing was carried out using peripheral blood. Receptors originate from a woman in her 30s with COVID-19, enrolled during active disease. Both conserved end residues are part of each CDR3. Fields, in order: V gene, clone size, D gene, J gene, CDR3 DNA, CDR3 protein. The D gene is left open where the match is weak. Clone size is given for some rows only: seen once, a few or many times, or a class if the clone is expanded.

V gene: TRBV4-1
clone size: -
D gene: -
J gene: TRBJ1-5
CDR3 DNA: TGCGCCAGCAGCCAACTAAATAGCAATCAGCCCCAGCATTTT
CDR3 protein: CASSQLNSNQPQHF

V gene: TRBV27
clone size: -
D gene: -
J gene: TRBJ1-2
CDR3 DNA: TGTGCCAGCAGTTTACAGGGTCGCGGCTATGGCTACACCTTC
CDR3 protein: CASSLQGRGYGYTF

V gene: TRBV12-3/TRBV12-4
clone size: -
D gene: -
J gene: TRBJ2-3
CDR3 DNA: TGTGCCAGCAGAATACAGGGTACAGATACGCAGTATTTT
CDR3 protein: CASRIQGTDTQYF

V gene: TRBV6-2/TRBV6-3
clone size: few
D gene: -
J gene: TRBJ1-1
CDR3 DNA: TGTGCCAGCAGTTACCTAAACCCAGGGGACACTGAAGCTTTCTTT
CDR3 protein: CASSYLNPGDTEAFF

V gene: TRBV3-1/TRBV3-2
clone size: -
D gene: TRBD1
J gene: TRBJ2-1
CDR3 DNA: TGTGCCAGCAGCCAGAGCCAGAACTCGGGACAGGGCGAGCAGTTCTTC
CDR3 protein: CASSQSQNSGQGEQFF

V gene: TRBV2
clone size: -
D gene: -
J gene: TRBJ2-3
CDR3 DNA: TGTGCCAGCAACCCTAGGGGCAAGCCAGATACGCAGTATTTT
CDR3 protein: CASNPRGKPDTQYF

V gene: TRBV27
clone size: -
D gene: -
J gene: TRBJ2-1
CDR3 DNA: TGTGCCAGCAGCCTTTTTGGACTCAATGAGCAGTTCTTC
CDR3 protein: CASSLFGLNEQFF

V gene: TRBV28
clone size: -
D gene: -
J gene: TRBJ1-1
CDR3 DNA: TGTGCCAGCAGCCCATCAGCCGGGGGAACAATGTTTGAAGCTTTCTTT
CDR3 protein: CASSPSAGGTMFEAFF

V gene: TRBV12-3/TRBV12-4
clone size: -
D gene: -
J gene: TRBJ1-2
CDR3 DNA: TGTGCCAGCAGTTTACGGGGGTTTGGCTACACCTTC
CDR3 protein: CASSLRGFGYTF

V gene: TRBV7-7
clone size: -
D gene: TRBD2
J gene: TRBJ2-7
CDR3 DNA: TGTGCTAGCAGCCCAGAGCGGGATTCCTACGAGCAGTACTTC
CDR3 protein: CASSPERDSYEQYF

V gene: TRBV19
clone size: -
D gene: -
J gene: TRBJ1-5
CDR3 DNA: TGTGCCAGTAGGAGTCAGGCAGATCAGCCCCAGCATTTT
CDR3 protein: CASRSQADQPQHF

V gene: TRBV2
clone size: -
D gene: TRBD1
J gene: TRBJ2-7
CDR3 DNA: TGTGCCAGTAAACAGGGGGTACCCCCCTACGAGCAGTACTTC
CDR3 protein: CASKQGVPPYEQYF

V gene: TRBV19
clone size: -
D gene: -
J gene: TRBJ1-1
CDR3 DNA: TGTGCCAGTAGTATCACTACAGGGTCCACTGAAGCTTTCTTT
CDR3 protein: CASSITTGSTEAFF

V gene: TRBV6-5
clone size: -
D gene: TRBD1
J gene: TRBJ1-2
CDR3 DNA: TGTGCCAGCAGTTTTTCTCCGACAGGGGGCAATGGCTACACCTTC
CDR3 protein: CASSFSPTGGNGYTF

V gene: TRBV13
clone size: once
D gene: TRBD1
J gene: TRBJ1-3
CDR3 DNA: TGTGCCAGCAGCTCGACAGGGTATCGATCTGGAAACACCATATATTTT
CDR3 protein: CASSSTGYRSGNTIYF

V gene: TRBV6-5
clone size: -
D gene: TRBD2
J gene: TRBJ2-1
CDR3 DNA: TGTGCCAGCAGTCCCGGGACTAGCGGACCCAATGAGCAGTTCTTC
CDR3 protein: CASSPGTSGPNEQFF

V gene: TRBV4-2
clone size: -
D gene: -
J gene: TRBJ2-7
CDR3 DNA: TGTGCCAGCAGCCACGGAGGGGAGGACTACGAGCAGTACTTC
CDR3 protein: CASSHGGEDYEQYF

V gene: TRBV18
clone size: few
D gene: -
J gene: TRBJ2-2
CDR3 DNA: TGTGCCAGCGCCATCCGACTTGCTCAGGGGAACACCGGGGAGCTGTTTTTT
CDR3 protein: CASAIRLAQGNTGELFF

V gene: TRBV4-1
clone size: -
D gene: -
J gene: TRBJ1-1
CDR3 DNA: TGCGCCAGCAGCCCGGGGGGCATCCGGGAAGCTTTCTTT
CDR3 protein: CASSPGGIREAFF

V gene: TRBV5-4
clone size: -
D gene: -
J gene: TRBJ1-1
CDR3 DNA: TGTGCCAGCAGTCTATTCGGGGGGCCTCCGGGATTTGAAGCTTTCTTT
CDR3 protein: CASSLFGGPPGFEAFF

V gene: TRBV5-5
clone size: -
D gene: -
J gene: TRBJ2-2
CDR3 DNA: TGTGCCAGCAGCTTCATTGGCGGAGAAACCACCGGGGAGCTGTTTTTT
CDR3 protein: CASSFIGGETTGELFF

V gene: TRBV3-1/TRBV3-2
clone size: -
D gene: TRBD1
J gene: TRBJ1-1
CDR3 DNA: TGTGCCAGCAGCCCCATTGACAGGGTCACTGAAGCTTTCTTT
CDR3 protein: CASSPIDRVTEAFF

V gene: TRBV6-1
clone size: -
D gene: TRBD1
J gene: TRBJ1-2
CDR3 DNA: TGTGCCAGCAGTGAACGACGATTCGACAGGGGGAATGGCTACACCTTC
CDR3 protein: CASSERRFDRGNGYTF

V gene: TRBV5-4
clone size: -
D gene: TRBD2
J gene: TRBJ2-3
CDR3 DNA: TGTGCCAGCAGCTCCGGACTAGCGGGGACAGATACGCAGTATTTT
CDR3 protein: CASSSGLAGTDTQYF

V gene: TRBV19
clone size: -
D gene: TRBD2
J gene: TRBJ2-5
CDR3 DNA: TGTGCCAGTAGTACGGGACTAGCGGGGGGCAATTTCCAAGAGACCCAGTACTTC
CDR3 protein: CASSTGLAGGNFQETQYF

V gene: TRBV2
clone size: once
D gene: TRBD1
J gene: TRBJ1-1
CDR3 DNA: TGTGCCACCCCCTCCCGGACAGGGGCGGGCACTGAAGCTTTCTTT
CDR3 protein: CATPSRTGAGTEAFF

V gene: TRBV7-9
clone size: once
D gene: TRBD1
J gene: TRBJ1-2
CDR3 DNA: TGTGCCAGCAGCGCCGTGACAGGGGGGGACTATGGCTACACCTTC
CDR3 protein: CASSAVTGGDYGYTF

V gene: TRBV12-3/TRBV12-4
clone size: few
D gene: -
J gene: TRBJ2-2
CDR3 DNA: TGTGCCAGCACCCTAGGCTTACCCGGGGAGCTGTTTTTT
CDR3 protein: CASTLGLPGELFF

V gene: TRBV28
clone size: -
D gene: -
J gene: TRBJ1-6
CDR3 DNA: TGTGCCAGCAGTCTCCCCCAGGGGAATTCACCCCTCCACTTT
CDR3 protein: CASSLPQGNSPLHF

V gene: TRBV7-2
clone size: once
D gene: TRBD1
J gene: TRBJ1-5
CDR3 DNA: TGTGCCAGCAGCCCGGGACAGGGAATGTCGCCCCAGCATTTT
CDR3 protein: CASSPGQGMSPQHF

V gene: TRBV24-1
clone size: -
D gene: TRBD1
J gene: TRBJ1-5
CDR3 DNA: TGTGCCACCAGTGAGGGACAGGGAAGCAATCAGCCCCAGCATTTT
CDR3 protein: CATSEGQGSNQPQHF

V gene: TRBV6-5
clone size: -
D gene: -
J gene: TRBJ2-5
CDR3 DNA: TGTGCCAGCGGCCGCAGGGGTGTTGAGGAGACCCAGTACTTC
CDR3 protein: CASGRRGVEETQYF

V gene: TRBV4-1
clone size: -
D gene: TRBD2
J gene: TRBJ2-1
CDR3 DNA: TGCGCCAGCAGCCAAGATAGAGTAGCGGGAGGCCGGTCGGAGCAGTTCTTC
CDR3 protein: CASSQDRVAGGRSEQFF

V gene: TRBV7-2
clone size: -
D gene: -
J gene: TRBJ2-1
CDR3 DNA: TGTGCCAGCAGCTTAGTGTCCGGGAGCTCCTACAATGAGCAGTTCTTC
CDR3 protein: CASSLVSGSSYNEQFF

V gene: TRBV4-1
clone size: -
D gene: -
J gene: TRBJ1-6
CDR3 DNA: TGCGCCAGCAGCCAAGATTTAGGGGATGGTTCACCCCTCCACTTT
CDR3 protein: CASSQDLGDGSPLHF

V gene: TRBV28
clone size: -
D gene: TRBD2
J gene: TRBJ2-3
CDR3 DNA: TGTGCCAGCAGTTTCATAGTGGCTAGCGGACACACAGATACGCAGTATTTT
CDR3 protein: CASSFIVASGHTDTQYF

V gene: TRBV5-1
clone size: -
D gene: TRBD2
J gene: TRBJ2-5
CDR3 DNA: TGCGCCAGCAGCGCGACTAGCGGGAGCACGGAGACCCAGTACTTC
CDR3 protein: CASSATSGSTETQYF

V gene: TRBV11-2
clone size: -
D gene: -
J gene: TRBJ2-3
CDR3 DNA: TGTGCCAGCAGCTTAGATAAAGTGGGGGCCTGGGTAAAAGATACGCAGTATTTT
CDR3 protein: CASSLDKVGAWVKDTQYF

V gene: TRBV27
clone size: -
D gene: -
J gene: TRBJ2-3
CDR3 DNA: TGTGCCAGCAGTTTAAGGCTAGCCCGGGGCACAGATACGCAGTATTTT
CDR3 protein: CASSLRLARGTDTQYF

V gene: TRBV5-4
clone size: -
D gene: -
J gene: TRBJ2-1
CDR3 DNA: TGTGCCAGCAGCCACGGCGGAAATGAGCAGTTCTTC
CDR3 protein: CASSHGGNEQFF

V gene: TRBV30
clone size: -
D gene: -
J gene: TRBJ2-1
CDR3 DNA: TGTGCCTGGAGTGTTGACTACCTGGAGCAGTTCTTC
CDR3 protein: CAWSVDYLEQFF

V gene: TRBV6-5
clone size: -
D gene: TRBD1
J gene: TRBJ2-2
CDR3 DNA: TGTGCCAGCTGGACAGGGGGCGCCGCCGGGGAGCTGTTTTTT
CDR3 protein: CASWTGGAAGELFF

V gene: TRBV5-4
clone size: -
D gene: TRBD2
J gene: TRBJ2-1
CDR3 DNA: TGTGCCAGCAGCGCCAAAGCGGGATCCTACAATGAGCAGTTCTTC
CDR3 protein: CASSAKAGSYNEQFF

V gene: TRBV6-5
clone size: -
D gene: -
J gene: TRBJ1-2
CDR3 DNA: TGTGCCAGCAGTCCAGGTGAAGTCGGCTACACCTTC
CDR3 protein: CASSPGEVGYTF

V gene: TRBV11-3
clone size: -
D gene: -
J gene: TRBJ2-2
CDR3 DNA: TGTGCCAGCGGGTGGCAACAGGGTGGTGTGGGGGAGCTGTTTTTT
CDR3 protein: CASGWQQGGVGELFF